Many counts were recorded for the clone carrying this T cell receptor beta chain. Its matching antigen is unknown. V was pared by 2 bases and J by 4 bases, with 20 bases between. CDR1 is DFQATT, CDR2 SNEGSKA, per germline (reference sequence). This CDR3 contains 17 residues. These data originate in a study of neurological immune-mediated disorders. General observations from the study: Private repertoires in all groups were suggested by the absence of shared CDR3 amino acid sequences among expanded clones across subjects.

The authors made cDNA by 5'RACE with 10-nucleotide random UMIs. The authors obtained over 160 million TCR-beta sequences from 15-18 subjects per sequencing run. TCRdb used MiXCR to reprocess the 5' RACE reads, holding one entry per CDR3 protein. Counted here are approximately 41,000 distinct CDR3 sequences, about 15% occurring once; the ten biggest clones make up roughly 3.4%. Sequencing used CD4+ T cells from blood. This TCR was sampled from a woman aged 55-70 years with HTLV-1-associated myelopathy (HAM/TSP). J is TRBJ1-4 and V is TRBV20-1, with D perhaps matching TRBD1 (5 bases). DNA for the CDR3: TGCAGTGCTAGACCAATCAGGGAACCCGCTAATAATGAAAAACTGTTTTTT. As protein: CSARPIREPANNEKLFF.